Following are 8 T cell receptor beta chains from one sample sequenced in a study of cytomegalovirus exposure and HLA in healthy donors. Primers: 60 Vbeta forward and 13 Jbeta reverse. TCRdb's table, derived via immunoSEQ multiplex PCR, lists solely in-frame clones and lacks some. The data contain some 170,000 clones, roughly four fifths of them singletons. Sequencing was performed on PBMCs. All receptors derive from a young woman in good health and CMV-seronegative.

This clone was counted between two and nine times. The V gene is TRBV2, the J gene TRBJ2-7; the match to TRBD1 covers 8 bases. The junction had 9 bases not matched to a gene; V was cut back by 8 bases and J by 3 bases. The germline gives CDR1 SNHLY, CDR2 FYNNEI. CDR3 size: 14 residues. CDR3 residues: CASLDRDAFYEQYF. The CDR3 nucleotides read TGTGCCAGCTTGGACAGGGACGCTTTCTACGAGCAGTACTTC.

The V and J genes are TRBV18 and TRBJ1-2; D perhaps matches TRBD1 (6 bases). Germline loops: CDR1 KGHSH, CDR2 LQKENI. The CDR3 consists of 13 residues. Trimming took off 1 base at V and 5 bases at J, with 8 bases between the two ends. The CDR3 protein is CASSPRDKYGYTF. In DNA form, the CDR3 reads TGTGCCAGCTCACCACGGGACAAATATGGCTACACCTTC. Drawing the rest from reference TRBV18 and TRBJ1-2, the complete variable domain is NAGVMQNPRHLVRRRGQEARLRCSPMKGHSHVYWYRQLPEEGLKFMVYLQKENIIDESGMPKERFSAEFPKEGPSILRIQQVVRGDSAAYFCASSPRDKYGYTFGSGTRLTVV.

The V call is TRBV7-9, the J call TRBJ2-7; D might be TRBD2 (7 bases). Between the trimmed V and J ends, which lost 4 bases and 6 bases, there was a span of 25 bases. Germline V gene sequence: CDR1 SEHNR, CDR2 FQNEAQ (reference sequence). This CDR3 region has 17 residues. CDR3 loop: CASSSSYRRGAVGEQYF. Written as DNA, the CDR3 is TGTGCCAGCAGCTCGAGCTATCGACGGGGGGCCGTAGGCGAGCAGTACTTC.

V and J are TRBV19 and TRBJ2-3; TRBD2 matches at 10 bases. Per the germline V gene, CDR1 is LNHDA and CDR2 is SQIVND (reference sequence). With 4 bases clipped from V and 2 bases from J, the junction kept 3 bases outside the gene matches. The CDR3 spans 15 residues. The CDR3 DNA follows: TGTGCCAGTAGTAAAGCGGGAGGGCCCACAGATACGCAGTATTTT. It encodes CASSKAGGPTDTQYF.

The chain has TRBV10-3 and TRBJ2-1; 10 nucleotides agree with TRBD2. Germline V gene sequence: CDR1 ENHRY, CDR2 SYGVKD. The V gene end was trimmed by 4 bases and the J gene end by 9 bases; junction bases not matched to a gene: 6. The CDR3 contains 14 residues. In DNA, the CDR3 is TGTGCCATCAGTGTCGGACTAGCGGCGAGTGAGCAGTTCTTC. It yields the protein CAISVGLAASEQFF.

V is TRBV25-1 and J is TRBJ2-7; perhaps TRBD1 as D (6 bases). V lost 3 bases and J lost 3, with 21 bases in between. The CDR3 extends over 17 amino acids. Looked up from germline, CDR1 is MGHDK and CDR2 is SYGVNS. For the CDR3, the DNA is TGTGCCAGCAGTGACCTCGGCAGGGGCAACCCTTTCTACGAGCAGTACTTC. As protein: CASSDLGRGNPFYEQYF.

V gene TRBV6-1 combines with J gene TRBJ2-5; D call uncertain. The CDR3 is 13 amino acids. V gave up 6 bases and J gave up 2 bases, with 10 bases separating them. CDR1 MNHNS and CDR2 SASEGT come from the germline V gene. The CDR3 DNA reads as TGTGCCAGCAGCCTAATTCATCAAGAGACCCAGTACTTC. As protein: CASSLIHQETQYF.

The chain recombines TRBV5-4 with TRBJ2-2; D unresolved. Looked up from germline, CDR1 is SGHNT and CDR2 is YYREEE (reference sequence). CDR3 size: 15 residues. The V and J ends lost 1 base and 7 bases respectively, with 14 bases between them. The CDR3 reads CASSLWASGSGELFF. In nucleotides, the CDR3 is TGTGCCAGCAGCTTGTGGGCCTCCGGCAGCGGGGAGCTGTTTTTT.